These 4 T cell receptor beta chains originate from one sample sequenced in a study of CD8+ T cells in alopecia areata. Regarding treatment: oral pan-JAK inhibitor, 5-10 mg twice daily. Once RNA had been extracted, it was reverse transcribed into cDNA to act as the sequencing template. Only in-frame clones appear in the TCRdb table, and some are missing; sequencing was by immunoSEQ multiplex PCR. The sample yields about 190,000 clones, roughly 60% seen once. The sequencing here drew on CD4+ T cells sorted from blood, taken at week 24, from a patient treated with tofacitinib. Receptors were obtained from a human donor with alopecia areata.

The chain couples TRBV10-3 to TRBJ2-1; D may be TRBD1 or TRBD2 (6 bases each). From germline, CDR1 is ENHRY and CDR2 SYGVKD. V was trimmed by 4 bases and J by 6 bases, leaving 16 bases between them. The CDR3 runs 15 residues. The DNA for the CDR3 is TGTGCCATCAGTGGGGGGGACACTGGGATCAATGAGCAGTTCTTC. This translates into CAISGGDTGINEQFF.

The chain uses TRBV18 and TRBJ2-2; D is unclear. V lost 2 bases and J 4 bases, leaving 11 bases between the germline ends. Germline V gives CDR1 KGHSH, CDR2 LQKENI. The CDR3 extends over 15 amino acids. CDR3 region: CASSPVSGSTGELFF. CDR3 nucleotide sequence: TGTGCCAGCTCACCAGTCAGTGGTTCCACCGGGGAGCTGTTTTTT.

In this sample, this clone turned up once. The J gene is TRBJ2-3, the V gene TRBV5-6, with unresolved D. CDR1 and CDR2 from the germline V gene are SGHDT and YYEEEE. Trimming stripped 3 bases from V and 2 bases from J, with 7 bases between. The CDR3 extends over 13 amino acids. The CDR3 reads CASSYANTDTQYF. The CDR3 nucleotides are TGTGCCAGCAGCTATGCAAACACAGATACGCAGTATTTT.

This chain uses TRBV27 with TRBJ1-5; D might be TRBD1 (5 bases). Between the trimmed V and J ends, which lost 7 bases and 5 bases, there was a span of 18 bases. This CDR3 has 15 amino acids. Germline V gene sequence: CDR1 MNHEY, CDR2 SMNVEV (reference sequence). CDR3 in amino acids: CASKFLRGPDQPQHF. The CDR3 DNA reads TGTGCCAGCAAATTTCTAAGGGGTCCGGATCAGCCCCAGCATTTT.